The clone carrying this T cell receptor beta chain is categorized as medium-sized. This beta chain turned up in a library designed for alpha chains; as an off-target read, its abundance says little. V was trimmed by 7 bases and J by 6 bases, leaving 19 bases between them. In germline, CDR1 is SGHTA, CDR2 FQGNSA. This CDR3 has 15 amino acids. These data belong to a study of spatial heterogeneity in lung cancer. Each TCR cDNA molecule bore a unique molecular identifier. Each CDR3 protein gets one entry after TCRdb re-called the 5' RACE reads with MiXCR. The sample contains 4,000 to 6,000 distinct CDR3 sequences, 18% of which appear only once. Regarding time point: sample taken at primary tumor resection. Whole RNA was taken from tumor, nontumor lung or frozen PBMC; it was then sequenced unsorted.

The V call is TRBV7-2, the J call TRBJ2-1, with D maybe TRBD2 (6 bases). This specimen consisted of normal lung tissue next to the tumor, obtained at surgery. This TCR was sampled from a male donor with early-stage non-small cell lung cancer. Written as DNA, the CDR3 is TGTGCCAGCAAAGATAGACGGACTAACAGCAATGAGCAGTTCTTC. Encoded protein: CASKDRRTNSNEQFF.